These 17 T cell receptor beta chains were sequenced from one sample in a study of T-cell reconstitution after alpha-beta-depleted transplantation in children (dated by TCRdb to about 2016). This specimen's treatment or condition label, per the study, means: allogeneic hematopoietic cell transplantation with graft depleted of TCRalphabeta T cells and CD19 B cells. Libraries were built with PCR. Sequencing was performed on an Illumina HiSeq 2500. Molecular barcoding was employed in the preparation of TCR libraries, with unique molecular identifiers being used to normalize TCRbeta repertoire quantification. Using fastp at Q25 and MiXCR, TCRdb reprocessed the public reads and kept productive beta chains. Each CDR3 protein gets just one entry, which takes the most common genes and DNA from the rows behind it. The sample table lists more than 200,000 distinct CDR3 sequences, 17% of them with a count of one. The top ten hold around 44% of the sample.

The sample in question was PBMCs, mostly from graft donor cells, obtained 360 days after TCRalphabeta/CD19-depleted stem cell transplant. These receptors all stem from a male patient aged 2 to 10 who had a stem cell transplant for acute lymphoblastic leukemia, so the T cells may come from the graft donor.

This clonotype was seen only a few times. The chain joins TRBV5-1 to TRBJ2-3, with 9 bases aligning to TRBD1. Germline CDR1 reads SGHRS; CDR2 reads YFSETQ. The CDR3 is made up of 16 amino acids. The J segment lost 3 bases and the V segment lost 4 bases, leaving 9 bases of the junction unmatched. CDR3 protein: CASSTRTGQGTDTQYF. In DNA form, the CDR3 reads TGCGCCAGCAGCACTCGAACGGGACAGGGAACAGATACGCAGTATTTT.

V and J are TRBV4-1 and TRBJ2-2; 10 positions agree with TRBD1. From germline, CDR1 is MGHRA and CDR2 YSYEKL. CDR3 length: 18 amino acids. V dropped 0 bases and J dropped 6; count of bases not matched to a gene: 10. In DNA form, the CDR3 reads TGCGCCAGCAGCCAAGACCATGGGGGGACAGGGGATGCCGGGGAGCTGTTTTTT. Protein: CASSQDHGGTGDAGELFF.

J is TRBJ2-1 and V is TRBV6-2 or TRBV6-3, with 8 bases matching TRBD1. V lost 6 bases to trimming and J lost 0 bases; unmatched junction nucleotides: 4. The CDR3 contains 15 residues. Germline loops: CDR1 MNHEY, CDR2 SVGEGT. The DNA for the CDR3 is TGTGCCAGCAGCGACAGGGGAAGCTCCTACAATGAGCAGTTCTTC. It specifies CASSDRGSSYNEQFF.

This clonotype was observed a few times. The rearrangement uses TRBV12-3 or TRBV12-4 and TRBJ2-1; 8 nucleotides line up with TRBD1. The V and J ends lost 0 bases and 5 bases, in that order; junction bases with no gene match: 6. The CDR3 loop spans 16 amino acids. This CDR3 is CASSLARGLGDNEQFF. DNA for the CDR3: TGTGCCAGCAGTTTAGCCAGGGGGCTGGGCGACAATGAGCAGTTCTTC.

V gene TRBV7-2 combines with J gene TRBJ2-7, with D hard to call. Germline V lookup: CDR1 SGHTA, CDR2 FQGNSA. The CDR3 extends over 13 amino acids. Trimming took off 1 base at V and 7 bases at J, with 11 bases between the two ends. CDR3: CASSLDPPTEQYF. The CDR3 DNA follows: TGTGCCAGCAGCTTAGATCCCCCTACGGAGCAGTACTTC.

The CDR3 DNA follows: TGTGCCAGCAGCTCGACGGGAATCACTGAAGCTTTCTTT. Its translation: CASSSTGITEAFF. The chain joins TRBV7-2 to TRBJ1-1; no clear D gene. CDR3 length equals 13 residues. CDR1 SGHTA and CDR2 FQGNSA come from the germline V gene. The ends were cut back, 4 bases at V and 4 bases at J, with 10 bases in the middle. Drawing the rest from reference TRBV7-2 and TRBJ1-1, the complete variable domain is GAGVSQSPSNKVTEKGKDVELRCDPISGHTALYWYRQSLGQGLEFLIYFQGNSAPDKSGLPSDRFSAERTGGSVSTLTIQRTQQEDSAVYLCASSSTGITEAFFGQGTRLTVV.

This clonotype was found a few times. The gene calls are TRBV12-3 or TRBV12-4 and TRBJ2-5; possible D gene TRBD2, 7 bases. V was clipped by 3 bases and J by 5 bases, with 19 bases between them. The CDR3 extends over 16 amino acids. The CDR3 here is CASSFVLPGGPETQYF. The CDR3 region has the DNA TGTGCCAGCAGTTTTGTATTGCCCGGGGGGCCGGAGACCCAGTACTTC.

The V call is TRBV7-2, the J call TRBJ2-2, with 10 nucleotides matching TRBD2. V trimming: 8 bases; J trimming: 2 bases; junction bases outside the gene matches: 11. This CDR3 has 17 residues. The germline gives CDR1 SGHTA, CDR2 FQGNSA. This CDR3 is CASRYSLAGPNTGELFF. The CDR3 nucleotides are TGTGCCAGCCGATACTCACTAGCGGGACCTAACACCGGGGAGCTGTTTTTT.

This clonotype occurred many times. The chain has TRBV7-7 and TRBJ2-1; no definite D call. This CDR3 is built from 15 residues. V lost 2 bases to trimming and J lost 8 bases, with 16 bases between them. Germline values: CDR1 SSHAT, CDR2 FNYEAQ (reference sequence). In DNA, the CDR3 is TGTGCCAGCAGCTTACAGTCCTCTCCAGTCCATGAGCAGTTCTTC. This encodes CASSLQSSPVHEQFF.

This clonotype was found a few times. V gene TRBV4-1 combines with J gene TRBJ2-2, with a tentative D call TRBD1 (6 bases). Germline CDR1 is MGHRA and CDR2 is YSYEKL. There are 15 residues in the CDR3. Trimming shortened V by 7 bases and J by 3 bases, and 15 bases separated the two germline ends. The CDR3 reads CASKMGARYTGELFF. CDR3 nucleotide sequence: TGCGCCAGCAAGATGGGGGCGCGGTACACCGGGGAGCTGTTTTTT.

This clonotype has just a few counts. The V call is TRBV11-1, the J call TRBJ2-1; possibly TRBD2 for D (6 bases). Trimming pared 1 base from V and 0 bases from J, leaving 19 bases between. CDR3 length equals 19 residues. Germline V CDR1 and CDR2: SGHAT, FQDESV (reference sequence). In DNA form, the CDR3 reads TGTGCCAGCAGCTTAGGGGAATCTCCGGGACTGAACTCCTACAATGAGCAGTTCTTC. Its protein is CASSLGESPGLNSYNEQFF.

The chain combines TRBV12-3 or TRBV12-4 with TRBJ1-2, with 10 positions matching TRBD1. The length of the CDR3 is 13 residues. V dropped 5 bases and J dropped 7; count of bases not matched to a gene: 4. Here the CDR3 reads CASSQTGGSGYTF. The CDR3 coding sequence is TGTGCCAGCAGTCAGACAGGGGGCAGTGGCTACACCTTC.

The chain couples TRBV18 to TRBJ2-7; the match to TRBD2 covers 7 bases. Losses at the gene ends were 5 bases for V and 2 bases for J; bases not matched to a gene: 9. Germline-derived CDR1 and CDR2 are KGHSH and LQKENI. The CDR3 runs 15 residues. In DNA, the CDR3 is TGTGCCAGCTCATCGAGCGGGACCCCCCCCTACGAGCAGTACTTC. This translates into CASSSSGTPPYEQYF.

This clonotype was seen more than once but under ten times. V usage is TRBV20-1 and J usage is TRBJ2-5; D possibly corresponds to TRBD2 (6 bases). The CDR3 is 15 amino acids. The germline V gene encodes CDR1 DFQATT and CDR2 SNEGSKA (reference sequence). The V end lost 0 bases, the J end lost 2 bases, and 13 bases lay between the germline ends. The CDR3 sequence: CSARDYGRTQETQYF. In DNA form, the CDR3 reads TGCAGTGCTAGAGATTATGGGAGGACTCAAGAGACCCAGTACTTC.

The V call is TRBV12-3 or TRBV12-4, the J call TRBJ1-2; 9 bases agree with TRBD1. V lost 8 bases, J lost 0 bases, and 7 bases stayed unmatched. The CDR3 is 15 amino acids. The CDR3 is CASRQGEFANYGYTF. The CDR3 DNA is TGTGCCAGCCGACAGGGGGAATTCGCTAACTATGGCTACACCTTC.

As to this clonotype: The junction differs from germline at one of its ends, possibly a read error. The chain has TRBV5-6 and TRBJ2-1; 7 positions agree with TRBD1. Germline V gene data show CDR1 as SGHDT and CDR2 as YYEEEE. The CDR3 runs to 14 residues. CDR3 region: CASSLGTGFNEEFF. Here the CDR3 DNA reads TGTGCCAGCAGCTTGGGGACAGGTTTCAATGAGGAGTTCTTC.

This clonotype has more than one count but fewer than ten. The chain carries TRBV4-2 and TRBJ2-3; TRBD2 matches at 10 bases. This CDR3 comprises 15 residues. The junction had 6 bases not matched to a gene; V was cut back by 4 bases and J by 5 bases. Looked up from germline, CDR1 is LGHNA and CDR2 is YNFKEQ. Here the CDR3 DNA reads TGTGCCAGCAGCCGTGGACTAGCGGAGGGAGATACGCAGTATTTT. Translated: CASSRGLAEGDTQYF.